The 7 T cell receptor beta chains given below trace back to one sample, sequenced in a study of OX40 agonist ivuxolimab in advanced cancers. The library relied on the immunoSEQ multiplex PCR assay. TCRdb provides this immuneACCESS table in a form limited to in-frame rearrangements. Some clones are lacking; in checked studies, under half of them reflect an unresolved V gene, and why the rest are absent is not known. This sample comprises about 83,000 clones, 65% to 85% of them detected only once. Together, the top ten hold about 7% of the sample. The sample here was CD4+ or CD8+ T cells sorted from blood, taken in a trial of the OX40 agonist ivuxolimab. Receptors originate from an adult with an advanced solid tumor such as melanoma, head and neck, liver or kidney cancer.

The chain carries TRBV5-4 and TRBJ1-2; no definite D call. V was shortened by 0 bases and J by 1 base, with 10 bases between the two germline ends. This CDR3 is 15 amino acids long. The germline V gene encodes CDR1 SGHNT and CDR2 YYREEE (reference sequence). The CDR3 region is CASSLAGRNNYGYTF. The CDR3 DNA reads as TGTGCCAGCAGCTTGGCAGGCAGGAATAACTATGGCTACACCTTC.

CDR3 DNA sequence: TGTGCCAGCAGGACGACTGGGGACAGCTCATCAGGGGGCAATCAGCCCCAGCATTTT. Amino acid sequence: CASRTTGDSSSGGNQPQHF. V is TRBV27 and J is TRBJ1-5; TRBD1 matches at 7 bases. The CDR3 is made up of 19 amino acids. Germline CDR1 and CDR2: MNHEY and SMNVEV (reference sequence). The trim removed 6 bases at V and 2 bases at J, leaving 19 bases unmatched.

The rearrangement joins TRBV11-2 to TRBJ2-1; TRBD2 aligns across 7 bases. Losses at the gene ends were 0 bases for V and 7 bases for J; bases not matched to a gene: 9. The CDR3 sequence is 16 residues long. Germline loops: CDR1 SGHAT, CDR2 FQNNGV. In nucleotides, the CDR3 is TGTGCCAGCAGCTTAGATTCGGCGGGGAGGGCAAATGAGCAGTTCTTC. It yields the protein CASSLDSAGRANEQFF. Filled out from reference TRBV11-2 and TRBJ2-1, the complete variable domain reads EAGVAQSPRYKIIEKRQSVAFWCNPISGHATLYWYQQILGQGPKLLIQFQNNGVVDDSQLPKDRFSAERLKGVDSTLKIQPAKLEDSAVYLCASSLDSAGRANEQFFGPGTRLTVL.

J is TRBJ2-3 and V is TRBV10-1; 9 bases are shared with TRBD2. The CDR3 extends over 21 amino acids. Germline CDR1 is WNHNN and CDR2 is SYGVQD (reference sequence). V trimming: 8 bases; J trimming: 5 bases; junction bases outside the gene matches: 29. CDR3 coding DNA: TGCGCCAGCTCCCAGCCTGGGGTAGCGGGAGATAAGAGGTGGGGGGGAGATACGCAGTATTTT. Translated: CASSQPGVAGDKRWGGDTQYF.

In its sample, this clone was seen a few times. The chain carries TRBV6-5 and TRBJ2-5; 7 bases map to TRBD1. Per the germline V gene, CDR1 is MNHEY and CDR2 is SVGAGI. There are 13 residues in the CDR3. The ends lost 6 bases at V and 5 bases at J; junction bases unmatched: 6. The CDR3 reads CASRTPTGETQYF. CDR3 coding DNA: TGTGCCAGCAGGACCCCGACAGGGGAGACCCAGTACTTC.

This clone has just one count. The J gene is TRBJ2-7, the V gene TRBV19; 11 positions match TRBD1. The CDR3 loop spans 16 amino acids. Germline V CDR1 and CDR2: LNHDA, SQIVND (reference sequence). V lost 5 bases to trimming and J lost 1 base; unmatched junction nucleotides: 7. Written as DNA, the CDR3 is TGTGCCAGTAGTCCGGGGACAGGGGGGAGGTCCTACGAGCAGTACTTC. It encodes CASSPGTGGRSYEQYF.

This clone was observed at least ten times. V is TRBV30 and J is TRBJ1-1; D not resolved. CDR1 and CDR2 from the germline V gene are GTSNPN and SVGIG (reference sequence). The CDR3 runs to 20 residues. The ends were cut back, 3 bases at V and 0 bases at J, with 29 bases in the middle. The CDR3: CAWRLQFISGQSILNTEAFF. CDR3 bases: TGTGCCTGGAGGTTGCAATTCATAAGCGGGCAGTCAATTTTGAACACTGAAGCTTTCTTT.